This TCR beta chain was profiled in a study of blood T cell repertoires in COVID-19. CDR1 and CDR2 (germline): LGHDT, YNNKEL (reference sequence). The CDR3 loop spans 16 amino acids. V was clipped by 1 base and J by 0 bases, with 12 bases between them. Measured with immunoSEQ multiplex PCR; TCRdb has only the in-frame clones, and not every one. Among over 300,000 clones listed, 89% were seen once. The origin of this receptor is a woman in her thirties or forties who had recovered from COVID-19. V usage is TRBV3-1 (or the pseudogene TRBV3-2) and J usage is TRBJ1-1; possibly TRBD1 for D (5 bases). Sequencing input: PBMCs or T cells enriched from blood (not recorded which). This CDR3 is CASSQGPGGLNTEAFF. CDR3 nucleotide sequence: TGTGCCAGCAGCCAAGGCCCGGGGGGTTTGAACACTGAAGCTTTCTTT.